This TCR beta chain is drawn from a study of blood T cell repertoires in COVID-19. Across the study: Specimens from acute and convalescent COVID-19 originated in the United States, Italy and Spain.

Clones were sequenced by immunoSEQ multiplex PCR, and TCRdb holds only the in-frame ones, with some missing. The table has tens of thousands of clones, over 70% seen once. The germline V gene encodes CDR1 LGHNA and CDR2 YSLEER. The CDR3 totals 14 residues. V shed 1 base, J shed 5 bases, and the junction held 2 bases outside the gene matches. This receptor was identified in a man aged 65 to 79 with COVID-19, enrolled during active disease. The rearrangement links TRBV4-3 to TRBJ2-5; 9 bases agree with TRBD2. Material: peripheral blood. The CDR3 sequence: CASSQGGRGETQYF. CDR3 bases: TGCGCCAGCAGCCAAGGCGGGAGGGGGGAGACCCAGTACTTC.